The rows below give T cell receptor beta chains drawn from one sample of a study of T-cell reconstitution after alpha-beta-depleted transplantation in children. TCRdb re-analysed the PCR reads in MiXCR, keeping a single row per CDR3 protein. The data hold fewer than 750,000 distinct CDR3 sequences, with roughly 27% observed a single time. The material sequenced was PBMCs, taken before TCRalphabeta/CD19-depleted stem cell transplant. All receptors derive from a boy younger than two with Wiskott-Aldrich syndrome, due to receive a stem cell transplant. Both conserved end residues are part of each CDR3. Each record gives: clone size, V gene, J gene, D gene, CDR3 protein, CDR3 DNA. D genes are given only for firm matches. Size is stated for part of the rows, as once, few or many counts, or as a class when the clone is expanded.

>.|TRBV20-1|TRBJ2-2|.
CSARDNVWGELFF
TGCAGTGCTAGAGATAACGTTTGGGGGGAGCTGTTTTTT
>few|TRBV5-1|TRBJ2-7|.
CASSLGDSLDYEQYF
TGCGCCAGCAGCTTGGGCGATTCTTTGGACTACGAGCAGTACTTC
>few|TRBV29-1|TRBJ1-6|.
CSVRGVGTNSPLHF
TGCAGCGTCCGGGGTGTAGGGACAAATTCACCCCTCCACTTT
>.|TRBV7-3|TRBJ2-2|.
CASSSDTRTNTGELFF
TGTGCCAGCAGCTCCGACACACGGACTAACACCGGGGAGCTGTTTTTT
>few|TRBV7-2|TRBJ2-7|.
CASSLAIGDYEQYF
TGTGCCAGCAGCTTAGCGATCGGGGACTACGAGCAGTACTTC
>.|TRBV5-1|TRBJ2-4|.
CASSLLAGENIQYF
TGCGCCAGCAGCTTGCTAGCAGGAGAAAACATTCAGTACTTC
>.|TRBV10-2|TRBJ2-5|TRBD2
CASSDRGLAGEETQYF
TGCGCCAGCAGTGATAGAGGACTAGCGGGAGAAGAGACCCAGTACTTC
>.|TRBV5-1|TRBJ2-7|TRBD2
CASSPSGGRDHEQYF
TGCGCCAGCAGCCCGTCTGGCGGGAGGGACCACGAGCAGTACTTC
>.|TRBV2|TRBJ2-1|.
CASSDWRFNEQFF
TGTGCCAGCAGTGATTGGAGGTTCAATGAGCAGTTCTTC
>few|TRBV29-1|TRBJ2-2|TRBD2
CSADGTSTDGELFF
TGCAGCGCAGACGGGACTAGCACGGACGGGGAGCTGTTTTTT
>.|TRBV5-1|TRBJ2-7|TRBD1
CASSPTGIEYEQYF
TGCGCCAGCAGCCCGACAGGGATCGAATACGAGCAGTACTTC
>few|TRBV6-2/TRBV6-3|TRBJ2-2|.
CASSYGARDGELFF
TGTGCCAGCAGTTACGGGGCCCGAGACGGGGAGCTGTTTTTT
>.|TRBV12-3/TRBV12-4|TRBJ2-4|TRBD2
CASSNRTAVRLAGVAQYF
TGTGCCAGCAGCAATCGGACAGCCGTGAGACTAGCGGGAGTGGCTCAGTACTTC
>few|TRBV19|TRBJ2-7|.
CASSRQRSYEQYF
TGTGCCAGTAGCCGACAGCGATCCTACGAGCAGTACTTC
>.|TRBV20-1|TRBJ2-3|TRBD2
CSASSGRAADTQYF
TGCAGTGCTAGTAGCGGGAGGGCCGCAGATACGCAGTATTTT
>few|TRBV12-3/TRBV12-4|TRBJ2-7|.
CASSGSWSKQYF
TGTGCCAGCAGTGGATCATGGTCCAAGCAGTACTTC
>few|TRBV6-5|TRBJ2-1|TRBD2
CASTGLNDEQFF
TGTGCCAGTACGGGACTAAACGATGAGCAGTTCTTC
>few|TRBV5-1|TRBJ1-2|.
CASSLAGRQAGYGYTF
TGCGCCAGCAGCTTGGCGGGACGTCAAGCGGGATATGGCTACACCTTC
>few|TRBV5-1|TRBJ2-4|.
CASSPQGTKNIQYF
TGCGCCAGCAGCCCTCAGGGAACCAAAAACATTCAGTACTTC
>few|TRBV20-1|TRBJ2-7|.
CSGAWTVGAGEQYF
TGCAGTGGGGCGTGGACGGTGGGAGCTGGCGAGCAGTACTTC
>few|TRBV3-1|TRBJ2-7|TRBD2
CASSHSASASGIYEQYF
TGTGCCAGCAGCCACTCTGCGTCTGCTAGCGGAATCTACGAGCAGTACTTC
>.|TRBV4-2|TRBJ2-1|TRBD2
CASSQPKREGVNEQFF
TGTGCCAGCAGCCAACCTAAGCGGGAGGGCGTGAATGAGCAGTTCTTC
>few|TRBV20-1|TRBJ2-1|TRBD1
CSAIASQGANEQFF
TGCAGTGCCATCGCGTCACAGGGGGCGAATGAGCAGTTCTTC
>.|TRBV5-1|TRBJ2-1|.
CASSLALLVRGNEQFF
TGCGCCAGCAGCTTGGCCTTACTAGTACGGGGGAATGAGCAGTTCTTC
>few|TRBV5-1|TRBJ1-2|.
CAGSLSYGYTF
TGCGCGGGGTCTTTAAGCTATGGCTACACCTTC
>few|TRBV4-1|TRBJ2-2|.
CASSPRVTSMAGELFF
TGCGCCAGCAGCCCCCGCGTCACTAGTATGGCCGGGGAGCTGTTTTTT
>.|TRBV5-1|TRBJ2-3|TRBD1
CASSLGRDRGDGDTQYF
TGCGCCAGCAGCTTGGGCCGGGACAGGGGCGATGGAGATACGCAGTATTTT
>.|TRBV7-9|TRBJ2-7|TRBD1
CASSLMTGSYEQYF
TGTGCCAGCAGCTTAATGACAGGGTCCTACGAGCAGTACTTC
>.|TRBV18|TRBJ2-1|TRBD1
CASSPGIGTGGYGSSYNEQFF
TGTGCCAGCTCACCAGGAATAGGGACAGGGGGCTATGGGAGCTCCTACAATGAGCAGTTCTTC
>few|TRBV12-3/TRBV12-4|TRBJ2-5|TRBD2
CASSRLAAQETQYF
TGTGCCAGCTCACGACTAGCGGCCCAAGAGACCCAGTACTTC
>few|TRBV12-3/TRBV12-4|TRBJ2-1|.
CASSPPGISLRGYHEQFF
TGTGCCAGCAGTCCCCCGGGAATTAGCCTCCGAGGGTACCATGAGCAGTTCTTC
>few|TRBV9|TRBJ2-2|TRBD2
CASSASGRLGELFF
TGTGCCAGCAGCGCTAGCGGGAGGTTAGGGGAGCTGTTTTTT
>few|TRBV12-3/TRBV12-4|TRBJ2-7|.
CASSFGSSRHYEQYF
TGTGCCAGCAGTTTTGGGTCTAGCAGACACTACGAGCAGTACTTC
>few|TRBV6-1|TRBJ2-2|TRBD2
CASKGLAVTGELFF
TGTGCCAGCAAGGGACTAGCCGTCACCGGGGAGCTGTTTTTT
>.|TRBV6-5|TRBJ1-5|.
CASSRDGPNQPQHF
TGTGCCAGCAGTCGCGACGGACCCAATCAGCCCCAGCATTTT
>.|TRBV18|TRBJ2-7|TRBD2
CASGTTSGRAIEQYF
TGTGCCAGCGGAACGACTAGCGGGAGGGCGATCGAGCAGTACTTC
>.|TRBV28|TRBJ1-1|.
CASTQTGWNTEAFF
TGTGCCAGCACCCAAACAGGGTGGAACACTGAAGCTTTCTTT
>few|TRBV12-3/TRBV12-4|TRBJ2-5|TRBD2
CASSLAGGRAPQETQYF
TGTGCCAGCAGTTTAGCTGGCGGGAGGGCCCCGCAAGAGACCCAGTACTTC
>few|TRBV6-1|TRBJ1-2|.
CASTSWQGRNYGYTF
TGTGCCAGCACCTCCTGGCAGGGACGAAACTATGGCTACACCTTC
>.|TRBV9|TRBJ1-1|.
CASSVNGNTEAFF
TGTGCCAGCAGCGTAAACGGGAACACTGAAGCTTTCTTT
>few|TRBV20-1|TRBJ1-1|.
CSARSFSGNTEAFF
TGCAGTGCTAGGAGTTTCAGCGGGAACACTGAAGCTTTCTTT
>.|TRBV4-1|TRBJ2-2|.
CASSQRQSNTGELFF
TGCGCCAGCAGCCAGCGGCAGTCGAACACCGGGGAGCTGTTTTTT
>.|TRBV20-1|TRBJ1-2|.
CSGGINYGYTF
TGCAGCGGAGGAATTAACTATGGCTACACCTTC
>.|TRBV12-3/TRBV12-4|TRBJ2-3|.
CASSPQLTQYF
TGTGCCAGCAGCCCTCAGCTAACGCAGTATTTT
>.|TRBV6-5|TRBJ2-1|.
CASSYGTNYNEQFF
TGTGCCAGCAGTTACGGGACCAACTACAATGAGCAGTTCTTC
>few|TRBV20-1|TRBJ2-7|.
CSAIPSTQTYEQYF
TGCAGTGCTATCCCTTCTACCCAAACCTACGAGCAGTACTTC
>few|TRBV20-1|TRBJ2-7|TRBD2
CSASGGGGGLYEQYF
TGCAGTGCTAGTGGGGGGGGAGGAGGTCTCTACGAGCAGTACTTC
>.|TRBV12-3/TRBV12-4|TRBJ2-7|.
CASRPLGSYEQYF
TGTGCCAGCAGACCATTGGGGTCCTACGAGCAGTACTTC
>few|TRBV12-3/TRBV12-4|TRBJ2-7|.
CASSLGARAYEQYF
TGTGCCAGCAGTTTAGGGGCTAGGGCCTACGAGCAGTACTTC
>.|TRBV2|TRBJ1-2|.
CASSPGPLGNYGYTF
TGTGCCAGCAGCCCCGGGCCGTTGGGCAACTATGGCTACACCTTC
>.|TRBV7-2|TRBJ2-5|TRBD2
CASSLGLARGLETQYF
TGTGCCAGCAGCTTAGGACTAGCGAGAGGTTTAGAGACCCAGTACTTC
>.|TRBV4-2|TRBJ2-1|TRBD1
CASSQGGQGVGNEQFF
TGTGCCAGCAGCCAAGGGGGACAGGGGGTGGGCAATGAGCAGTTCTTC